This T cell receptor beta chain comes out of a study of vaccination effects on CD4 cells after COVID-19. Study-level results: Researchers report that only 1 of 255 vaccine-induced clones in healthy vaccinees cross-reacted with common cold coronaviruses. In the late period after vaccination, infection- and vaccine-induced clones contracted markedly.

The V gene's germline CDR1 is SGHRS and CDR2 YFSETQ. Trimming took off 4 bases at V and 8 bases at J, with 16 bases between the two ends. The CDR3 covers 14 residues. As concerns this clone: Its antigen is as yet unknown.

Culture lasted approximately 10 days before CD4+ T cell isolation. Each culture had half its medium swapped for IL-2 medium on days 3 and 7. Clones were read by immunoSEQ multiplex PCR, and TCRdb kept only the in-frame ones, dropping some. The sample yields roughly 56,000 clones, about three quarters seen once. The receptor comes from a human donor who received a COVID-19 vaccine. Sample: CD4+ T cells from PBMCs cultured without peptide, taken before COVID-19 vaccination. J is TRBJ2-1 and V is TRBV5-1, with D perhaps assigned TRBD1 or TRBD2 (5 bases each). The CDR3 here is CASSRIGMGDEQFF. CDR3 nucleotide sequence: TGCGCCAGCAGCCGGATAGGGATGGGGGATGAGCAGTTCTTC.